One and the same sample provided the 20 T cell receptor beta chains below, sequenced in a study of patients and donors after allogeneic stem cell transplantation. TCRdb independently ran MiXCR on the RT-PCR reads; one entry per CDR3 protein. The table lists 800,000 to 1,000,000 distinct CDR3 sequences, about 20% of them singletons. The sequencing sample was made of blood, either unsorted or a sorted T cell fraction (not recorded which). These receptors all come from a human donor who was either an allogeneic HSCT recipient or a stem cell or donor lymphocyte infusion donor (not recorded which). It is not recorded whose cells these are; they may come from a transplant donor.

This clonotype was seen more than once but under ten times. V and J are TRBV1 and TRBJ1-1. TRBV1 is recorded as a pseudogene. The CDR3 spans 13 residues. The CDR3 DNA sequence: TGCACCAGCAGCCATACGGGGAACACTGAAGCTTTCTTT. Protein sequence: CTSSHTGNTEAFF.

The chain employs TRBV7-3 and TRBJ1-2; TRBD1 aligns across 9 bases. The CDR3 is made up of 15 amino acids. Germline loops: CDR1 SGHTA, CDR2 FQGTGA. Germline trimming cut 3 bases from V and 0 bases from J; bases unmatched to any gene: 2. Here the CDR3 DNA reads TGTGCCAGCAGCTTCGGACAGGGGACTAACTATGGCTACACCTTC. Amino acids: CASSFGQGTNYGYTF. The full variable domain, in which reference TRBV7-3 and TRBJ1-2 provide the parts outside the CDR3, is GAGVSQTPSNKVTEKGKYVELRCDPISGHTALYWYRQSLGQGPEFLIYFQGTGAADDSGLPNDRFFAVRPEGSVSTLKIQRTERGDSAVYLCASSFGQGTNYGYTFGSGTRLTVV.

The V and J genes are TRBV30 and TRBJ1-2; maybe TRBD1 (5 bases). CDR1 is GTSNPN, CDR2 SVGIG, per germline (reference sequence). The germline V and J ends were trimmed by 5 bases and 8 bases, with 18 bases remaining between them. CDR3 length equals 13 residues. CDR3 nucleotides: TGTGCCTGGGGGCCGGCGGGGGGAGACGGCTACACCTTC. This encodes CAWGPAGGDGYTF.

In its sample, this clonotype was seen a few times. The CDR3 DNA reads as TGTGCCAGCAGTCCCGGGGGGGGCTCGACCCAGTACTTC. Translated: CASSPGGGSTQYF. The rearrangement uses TRBV6-6 and TRBJ2-5, with 8 bases lining up with TRBD2. The CDR3 is made up of 13 amino acids. The germline V gene encodes CDR1 MNHNY and CDR2 SVGAGI (reference sequence). Trimming removed 5 bases from V and 7 bases from J; junction bases left unmatched: 6.

This clonotype was detected a few times. This rearrangement joins TRBV29-1 to TRBJ2-7; 7 bases fit TRBD1. Per the germline V gene, CDR1 is SQVTM and CDR2 is ANQGSEA. Trimming cost V 5 bases and J 2 bases; bases outside gene matches: 9. The CDR3 contains 14 residues. CDR3 DNA sequence: TGCAGCGTTCTCCCGTTGCAGGGGGCCTACGAGCAGTACTTC. Translating gives CSVLPLQGAYEQYF.

V gene TRBV5-1 combines with J gene TRBJ2-3, with TRBD1 matching over 9 bases. Germline loops: CDR1 SGHRS, CDR2 YFSETQ. After removal of 0 bases from V and 6 bases from J, the junction contained 5 bases not matched to a gene. CDR3 length equals 15 residues. CDR3 region: CASSLEGTGLDTQYF. The CDR3 DNA reads TGCGCCAGCAGCTTGGAGGGGACAGGGTTGGATACGCAGTATTTT.

This clonotype was seen a few times. The CDR3 sequence is CASSVEVGGTEAFF. CDR3 sequence (DNA): TGTGCCAGCAGTGTGGAGGTGGGCGGCACTGAAGCTTTCTTT. The chain couples TRBV6-4 to TRBJ1-1; the D is unclear. This CDR3 region has 14 residues. The germline CDR1 and CDR2 sequences are MRHNA and SNTAGT. V lost 4 bases and J 4 bases, leaving 13 bases between the germline ends.

Only a few counts were recorded for this clonotype. V is TRBV7-2 and J is TRBJ2-1; 9 bases are a match to TRBD1. Germline V gene data show CDR1 as SGHTA and CDR2 as FQGNSA. The CDR3 consists of 14 residues. The J segment lost 7 bases and the V segment lost 5 bases, leaving 6 bases of the junction unmatched. CDR3 loop: CASSTGQGVNEQFF. The CDR3 region has the DNA TGTGCCAGCAGCACGGGACAGGGAGTGAATGAGCAGTTCTTC. The complete variable domain, with remaining parts taken from reference TRBV7-2 and TRBJ2-1, reads GAGVSQSPSNKVTEKGKDVELRCDPISGHTALYWYRQSLGQGLEFLIYFQGNSAPDKSGLPSDRFSAERTGGSVSTLTIQRTQQEDSAVYLCASSTGQGVNEQFFGPGTRLTVL.

V and J are TRBV20-1 and TRBJ1-2; no firm D call. Germline CDR1 is DFQATT and CDR2 is SNEGSKA (reference sequence). This CDR3 comprises 12 residues. Trimming cost V 2 bases and J 7 bases, with 11 bases left between them. The chain's CDR3 is CSARKERAGYTF. CDR3 DNA: TGCAGTGCTAGAAAGGAACGCGCTGGCTACACCTTC.

This clonotype was seen more than once but under ten times. This sequence joins TRBV29-1 and TRBJ2-7; D is uncertain. V lost 5 bases, J lost 2 bases, and 7 bases lay in between. CDR1 is SQVTM, CDR2 ANQGSEA, per germline. CDR3 length equals 11 residues. CDR3 in DNA: TGCAGCGTTCTAGACCCCTACGAGCAGTACTTC. Translating gives CSVLDPYEQYF.

The gene calls are TRBV28 and TRBJ2-7; D is uncertain. The length of the CDR3 is 15 residues. Trimming took off 6 bases at V and 2 bases at J, with 17 bases between the two ends. CDR1 MDHEN and CDR2 SYDVKM come from the germline V gene. CDR3 in DNA: TGTGCCAGCAGACAGACACCTCAACTAACCTACGAGCAGTACTTC. Encoded protein: CASRQTPQLTYEQYF.

This clonotype was seen a handful of times. The chain couples TRBV9 to TRBJ2-7; D is perhaps TRBD2 (5 bases). The CDR3 length is 14 residues. Trimming stripped 0 bases from V and 2 bases from J, with 9 bases between. Looked up from germline, CDR1 is SGDLS and CDR2 is YYNGEE. The CDR3 DNA is TGTGCCAGCAGCGTAGCTACGGGGACCTACGAGCAGTACTTC. Amino acids: CASSVATGTYEQYF.

The DNA of the CDR3 is TGTGCCAGCAGTCCAAGGACAGGGGAGATTTACGAGCAGTACTTC. Translation gives CASSPRTGEIYEQYF. This chain joins TRBV6-1 and TRBJ2-7, with 9 bases that match TRBD1. There are 15 residues in the CDR3. Looked up from germline, CDR1 is MNHNS and CDR2 is SASEGT. J was trimmed by 4 bases and V by 5 bases; bases with no gene match: 9.

The table lists this clonotype with a few counts. This chain connects TRBV5-1 to TRBJ2-5; no clear D gene. CDR1 SGHRS and CDR2 YFSETQ come from the germline V gene. The CDR3 totals 14 residues. The ends were cut back, 1 base at V and 5 bases at J, with 12 bases in the middle. CDR3 sequence: CASSLYGVVETQYF. As DNA, the CDR3 is TGCGCCAGCAGCTTGTATGGCGTCGTCGAGACCCAGTACTTC.

This clonotype was observed a handful of times. The chain recombines TRBV4-3 with TRBJ2-7; 9 bases map to TRBD1. The J segment lost 3 bases and the V segment lost 5 bases, leaving 8 bases of the junction unmatched. The CDR3 is made up of 15 amino acids. Germline CDR1 reads LGHNA; CDR2 reads YSLEER. The CDR3 is CASSNLKGQGYEQYF. Here the CDR3 DNA reads TGCGCCAGCAGCAACCTAAAGGGACAGGGCTACGAGCAGTACTTC.

This clonotype showed up many times. The chain combines TRBV6-5 with TRBJ2-2; weak D call: TRBD2 (5 bases). The CDR3 loop spans 14 amino acids. Germline CDR1 reads MNHEY; CDR2 reads SVGAGI. V gave up 4 bases and J gave up 3 bases, with 9 bases separating them. CDR3 amino acids: CASSFGSDTGELFF. The CDR3 bases are TGTGCCAGCAGTTTCGGTAGCGACACCGGGGAGCTGTTTTTT.

Only a few counts were recorded for this clonotype. V gene TRBV6-1 combines with J gene TRBJ1-3; D is undetermined. The CDR3 sequence is 15 residues long. V was trimmed by 6 bases and J by 0 bases, leaving 12 bases between them. CDR1 MNHNS and CDR2 SASEGT come from the germline V gene. The CDR3 sequence is CASRSVGHSGNTIYF. The CDR3 region has the DNA TGTGCCAGCAGATCCGTGGGCCACTCTGGAAACACCATATATTTT.

The chain links TRBV12-3 or TRBV12-4 to TRBJ1-3; weak D call: TRBD1 (6 bases). The CDR3 has 15 amino acids. The germline V and J ends were trimmed by 5 bases and 2 bases, with 13 bases remaining between them. The DNA for the CDR3 is TGTGCCAGCAGTATTACAGGGTTTGCTGGAAACACCATATATTTT. Its protein product is CASSITGFAGNTIYF.

This clonotype occurred once. V usage is TRBV21-1 and J usage is TRBJ2-1; TRBD1 was called by the table and not checked on the DNA. TRBV21-1 is termed a pseudogene. The CDR3 loop spans 14 amino acids. In DNA form, the CDR3 reads TGTGCCAGCGAAAAAGAGGGGGCTAGAGGTGAGCAGTTCTTC. This sequence encodes CASEKEGARGEQFF.

The J gene is TRBJ2-2, the V gene TRBV20-1, with 12 bases that match TRBD2. The CDR3 length is 17 residues. Germline assignment: CDR1 DFQATT and CDR2 SNEGSKA (reference sequence). J was trimmed by 6 bases and V by 3 bases; bases with no gene match: 11. CDR3 in amino acids: CSASRQTSGSLAGELFF. The CDR3 nucleotides read TGCAGTGCTAGTCGGCAGACTAGCGGGAGCTTGGCCGGGGAGCTGTTTTTT.